This T cell receptor beta chain comes out of a study of blood T cell repertoires in COVID-19. Those enrolled in Seattle joined during active infection and were followed longitudinally afterward. From germline, CDR1 is MGHRA and CDR2 YSYEKL. This CDR3 contains 16 residues. V was cut by 1 base and J by 1 base, with 11 bases left in between. Using immunoSEQ multiplex PCR, the repertoire was profiled, and TCRdb retains in-frame clones only, with some absent. The table has fewer than 65,000 clones, 85% to 90% seen once. The sample consisted of peripheral blood. V and J are TRBV4-1 and TRBJ1-5; D might be TRBD1 (5 bases). The clonotype comes from a woman aged 55-75 years with COVID-19, enrolled during active disease. In nucleotides, the CDR3 is TGCGCCAGCAGCCAAGCCCCGGGGGGAAGCAATCAGCCCCAGCATTTT. It yields the protein CASSQAPGGSNQPQHF.